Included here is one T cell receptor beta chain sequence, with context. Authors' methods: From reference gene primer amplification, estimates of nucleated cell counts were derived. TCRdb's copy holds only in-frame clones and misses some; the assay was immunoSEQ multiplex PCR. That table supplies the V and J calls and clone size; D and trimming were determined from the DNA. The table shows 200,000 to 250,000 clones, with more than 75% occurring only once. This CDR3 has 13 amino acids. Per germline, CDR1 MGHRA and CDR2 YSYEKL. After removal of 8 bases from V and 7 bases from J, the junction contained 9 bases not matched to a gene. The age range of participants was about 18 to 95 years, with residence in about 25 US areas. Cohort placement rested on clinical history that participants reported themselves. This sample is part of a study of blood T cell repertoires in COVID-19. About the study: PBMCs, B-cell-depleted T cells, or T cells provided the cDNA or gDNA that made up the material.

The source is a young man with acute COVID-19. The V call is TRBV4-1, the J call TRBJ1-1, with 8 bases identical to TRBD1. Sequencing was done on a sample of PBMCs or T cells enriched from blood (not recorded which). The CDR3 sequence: CASDDRGGGEAFF. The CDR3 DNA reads TGCGCCAGCGATGACAGGGGCGGGGGTGAAGCTTTCTTT.